Only a few counts were recorded for the clone carrying this T cell receptor (beta chain). Its matching antigen is unknown. The entry originates in a study of T cell responses to AZD1222 COVID-19 vaccine. Germline V gene data show CDR1 as SGHTA and CDR2 as FQGTGA. There are 13 residues in the CDR3. V was clipped by 5 bases and J by 1 base, with 8 bases between them. Clones were read by immunoSEQ multiplex PCR, and TCRdb kept only the in-frame ones, dropping some. The sample consists of some 110,000 clones, around 89% of them appearing once. Second-dose recipients at about 4 or about 12 weeks were treated as one pooled group. Findings of the study overall: CD4 TCRs linked to vaccination spanned spike, dominating at 160-218 and 743-854. Two AZD1222 doses significantly raised spike-specific TCR breadth and depth over controls. White British people made up most donors, females outnumbered males, and clonal diversity was possibly underestimated.

V is TRBV7-3 and J is TRBJ1-1; D is unclear. Sequencing was performed on peripheral blood, taken 28 days after the second AZD1222 dose. The sequence was collected from an adult who received the AZD1222 COVID-19 vaccine. The CDR3: CASSRAGNTEAFF. The CDR3 bases are TGTGCCAGCAGCAGGGCGGGGAACACTGAAGCTTTCTTT.